Shown below are 17 T cell receptor beta chains from a single sample sequenced in a study of STAT5B mutations in CD4+ large granular lymphocyte leukemia. TCRdb's table, derived via immunoSEQ multiplex PCR, lists solely in-frame clones and lacks some. There are approximately 32,000 clones in the sample; 69% occur only once, and less than 3% lies in the top ten. The sequenced material came from CD4+ T cells from blood buffy coats. The receptor source for this set is a human donor in good health.

The gene calls are TRBV25-1 and TRBJ2-2; D possibly corresponds to TRBD1 (6 bases). The germline gives CDR1 MGHDK, CDR2 SYGVNS. The length of the CDR3 is 15 residues. V lost 2 bases and J lost 1, with 8 bases in between. The CDR3 protein is CASSEPRGNTGELFF. CDR3 sequence (DNA): TGTGCCAGCAGTGAACCCAGGGGGAACACCGGGGAGCTGTTTTTT. Together with reference TRBV25-1 and TRBJ2-2, the CDR3 gives the full variable domain: EADIYQTPRYLVIGTGKKITLECSQTMGHDKMYWYQQDPGMELHLIHYSYGVNSTEKGDLSSESTVSRIRTEHFPLTLESARPSHTSQYLCASSEPRGNTGELFFGEGSRLTVL.

The chain joins TRBV19 to TRBJ2-5, with TRBD2 matching over 11 bases. V trimming: 5 bases; J trimming: 4 bases; junction bases outside the gene matches: 6. The CDR3 is 15 amino acids. Germline V lookup: CDR1 LNHDA, CDR2 SQIVND (reference sequence). This CDR3 is CASSPSGGRGETQYF. CDR3 nucleotide sequence: TGTGCCAGTAGTCCTAGCGGGGGGCGGGGAGAGACCCAGTACTTC.

The gene calls are TRBV11-2 and TRBJ2-1; D unclear. Germline lookup yields CDR1 SGHAT and CDR2 FQNNGV. The CDR3 sequence is 12 residues long. Trimming took off 5 bases at V and 15 bases at J, with 17 bases between the two ends. The CDR3 is CASSRGGSSRFF. In DNA form, the CDR3 reads TGTGCCAGCAGCCGCGGTGGGTCATCGAGGTTCTTC.

This clone was seen only a few times. This chain connects TRBV7-8 to TRBJ1-6; possibly TRBD1 for D (5 bases). Deletions cut 5 bases from V and 11 bases from J, with 25 bases between. Germline V gene data show CDR1 as SGHVS and CDR2 as FQNEAQ. The CDR3 contains 17 residues. The CDR3 DNA is TGTGCCAGCAGCACCCCACAGGCCGGGTCCCTTATTCCACCCCTCCACTTT. It translates to CASSTPQAGSLIPPLHF.

This chain uses TRBV6-5 with TRBJ1-3, with TRBD1 as a possible D gene (6 bases). Germline CDR1 and CDR2: MNHEY and SVGAGI. V lost 4 bases to trimming and J lost 2 bases, with 15 bases between them. The CDR3 loop spans 16 amino acids. CDR3 amino acids: CASSLGRGAAGNTIYF. The CDR3 DNA is TGTGCCAGCAGTTTGGGGCGGGGGGCCGCTGGAAACACCATATATTTT.

The V gene is TRBV7-9, the J gene TRBJ1-2; tentative D call: TRBD1 (5 bases). The length of the CDR3 is 13 residues. Trimming took off 5 bases at V and 2 bases at J, with 9 bases between the two ends. Germline assignment: CDR1 SEHNR and CDR2 FQNEAQ (reference sequence). CDR3 region: CASSRDRNYGYTF. DNA for the CDR3: TGTGCCAGCAGCCGGGACCGAAACTATGGCTACACCTTC.

The CDR3 nucleotides are TGCGCCAGCAGCTTTCAGGCGGCAGGGAGGGGAAACACCATATATTTT. This sequence encodes CASSFQAAGRGNTIYF. The genes are TRBV5-1 and TRBJ1-3, with D perhaps TRBD1 (5 bases). Germline V gene data show CDR1 as SGHRS and CDR2 as YFSETQ. The CDR3 length is 16 residues. Trimming took 2 bases from V and 4 from J, leaving 16 bases between them.

This chain joins TRBV5-5 and TRBJ2-7, with 7 bases identical to TRBD2. With V trimmed by 3 bases and J by 6 bases, 6 bases remained unmatched. Germline V gene data show CDR1 as SGHKS and CDR2 as YYEKEE (reference sequence). The CDR3 totals 13 residues. The CDR3 DNA follows: TGTGCCAGCAGCTCGGAGGGCGGGGGCGAGCAGTACTTC. It translates to CASSSEGGGEQYF.

This chain links TRBV6-6 with TRBJ2-2; D tentatively reads TRBD1 or TRBD2 (5 bases each). Deletions cut 7 bases from V and 5 bases from J, with 14 bases between. Germline V gene lookup returns CDR1 MNHNY and CDR2 SVGAGI (reference sequence). CDR3 length equals 14 residues. CDR3 nucleotide sequence: TGTGCCAGCATCGGCCCGGGGCCGACCGGGGAGCTGTTTTTT. Translating it yields CASIGPGPTGELFF.

This chain links TRBV6-5 with TRBJ2-5; a possible D gene is TRBD2 (5 bases). The CDR3 totals 13 residues. The V gene's germline CDR1 is MNHEY and CDR2 SVGAGI. V was cut by 6 bases and J by 5 bases, with 13 bases left in between. CDR3 sequence: CASRRGLGETQYF. The CDR3 nucleotides are TGTGCCAGCAGACGCGGACTCGGGGAGACCCAGTACTTC.

On this clone: At one of its ends the junction is not consistent with the germline gene, which may arise from a read error. The chain is built from TRBV2 and TRBJ2-1; 8 nucleotides agree with TRBD2. The CDR3 has 15 residues. Germline CDR1 SNHLY, CDR2 FYNNEI. CDR3 residues: CASSERTSSHNEQFF. The DNA for the CDR3 is TGTGCCAGCAGTGAACGGACTAGCTCCCACAATGAGCAGTTCTTC.

The chain employs TRBV19 and TRBJ2-2, with D perhaps TRBD1 (6 bases). The V and J ends lost 7 bases and 4 bases respectively, with 13 bases between them. CDR1 is LNHDA and CDR2 is SQIVND in the germline V gene (reference sequence). The CDR3 covers 14 residues. The CDR3: CASIGGGGTGELFF. DNA of the CDR3: TGTGCCAGTATAGGGGGTGGTGGCACCGGGGAGCTGTTTTTT.

This clone was found a few times. This rearrangement joins TRBV30 to TRBJ1-6; no definite D call. The germline gives CDR1 GTSNPN, CDR2 SVGIG (reference sequence). V lost 2 bases and J lost 3, with 8 bases in between. The CDR3 is made up of 14 amino acids. CDR3 amino acids: CAWSPGSYNSPLHF. The CDR3 DNA reads as TGTGCCTGGAGTCCCGGTAGCTATAATTCACCCCTCCACTTT.

The rearrangement uses TRBV25-1 and TRBJ1-5, with a weak D call TRBD1 (5 bases). The CDR3 consists of 14 residues. Trimming stripped 6 bases from V and 7 bases from J, with 16 bases between. In germline, CDR1 is MGHDK, CDR2 SYGVNS. The DNA for the CDR3 is TGTGCCAGCAGCGAAGCTAGGGGCGGACAGCCCCAGCATTTT. Translated: CASSEARGGQPQHF.

This rearrangement joins TRBV5-1 to TRBJ1-2; TRBD1 is a possible D gene (5 bases). Per germline, CDR1 SGHRS and CDR2 YFSETQ. V was cut by 0 bases and J by 0 bases, with 15 bases left in between. There are 17 residues in the CDR3. The CDR3 region has the DNA TGCGCCAGCAGCTTGGTCGGGGGACGGGCCTCTAACTATGGCTACACCTTC. Residues: CASSLVGGRASNYGYTF.

This clone was counted a few times. V and J are TRBV5-4 and TRBJ1-2; D uncertain. The V end was cut by 4 bases, the J end by 2 bases, with 6 bases between. The CDR3 extends over 12 amino acids. From germline, CDR1 is SGHNT and CDR2 YYREEE (reference sequence). The CDR3 DNA is TGTGCCAGCAGCCAAGACAACTATGGCTACACCTTC. It is translated as CASSQDNYGYTF.

The rearrangement joins TRBV7-8 to TRBJ1-2; possibly TRBD1 for D (6 bases). Looked up from germline, CDR1 is SGHVS and CDR2 is FQNEAQ. The CDR3 has 14 residues. The V end was cut by 1 base, the J end by 9 bases, with 15 bases between. The CDR3 loop is CASSLGTGTGRYTF. The CDR3 nucleotides read TGTGCCAGCAGCTTAGGCACAGGGACGGGGCGCTACACCTTC.